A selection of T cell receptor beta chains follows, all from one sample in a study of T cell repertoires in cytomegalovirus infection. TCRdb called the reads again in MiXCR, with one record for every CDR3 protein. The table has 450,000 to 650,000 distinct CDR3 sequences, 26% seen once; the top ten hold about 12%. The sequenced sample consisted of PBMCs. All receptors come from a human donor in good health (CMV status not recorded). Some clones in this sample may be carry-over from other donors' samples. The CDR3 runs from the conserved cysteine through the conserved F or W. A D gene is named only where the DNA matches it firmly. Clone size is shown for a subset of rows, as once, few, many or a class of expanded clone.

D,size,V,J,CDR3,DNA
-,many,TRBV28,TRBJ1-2,CASSLDRNYGYTF,TGTGCCAGCAGCTTAGACAGGAACTATGGCTACACCTTC
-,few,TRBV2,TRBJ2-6,CASSVGVSGANVLTF,TGTGCCAGCAGCGTAGGGGTATCTGGGGCCAACGTCCTGACTTTC
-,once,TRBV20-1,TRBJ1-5,CSAGGGYSNQPQHF,TGCAGTGCCGGGGGGGGTTATAGCAATCAGCCCCAGCATTTT
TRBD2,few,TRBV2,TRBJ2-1,CASSAPGLAGMNEQFF,TGTGCCAGCAGCGCACCGGGACTAGCGGGAATGAATGAGCAGTTCTTC
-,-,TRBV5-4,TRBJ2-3,CASSSRDSTDTQYF,TGTGCCAGCAGCTCCCGGGACTCCACAGATACGCAGTATTTT
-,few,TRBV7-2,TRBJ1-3,CASSPGLGTFSGNTIYF,TGTGCCAGCAGCCCGGGACTCGGGACCTTCTCTGGAAACACCATATATTTT
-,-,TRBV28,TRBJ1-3,CASSSGAFSGNTIYF,TGTGCCAGCAGTTCCGGGGCTTTCTCTGGAAACACCATATATTTT
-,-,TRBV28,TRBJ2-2,CASRTLLRDFANTGELFF,TGTGCCAGCAGGACTTTATTAAGGGATTTCGCCAACACCGGGGAGCTGTTTTTT
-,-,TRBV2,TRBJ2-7,CASSREISYEQYF,TGTGCCAGCAGCCGGGAAATTTCCTACGAGCAGTACTTC
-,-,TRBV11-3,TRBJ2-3,CASSLDGERGFTDTQYF,TGTGCCAGCAGCTTAGACGGAGAGAGAGGGTTCACAGATACGCAGTATTTT
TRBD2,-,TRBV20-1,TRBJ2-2,CSARDGSGKGTGELFF,TGCAGTGCTAGAGATGGTAGCGGGAAAGGGACCGGGGAGCTGTTTTTT
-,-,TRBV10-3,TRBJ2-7,CAISEGTEQYF,TGTGCCATCAGTGAGGGGACCGAGCAGTACTTC